The 24 T cell receptor beta chains listed next were all sequenced from one sample in a study of blood T cells in healthy people across ages. A second PCR of roughly 7 to 11 cycles used a sample-barcoded 5' primer and a J-beta primer mix. One entry per CDR3 protein, called by TCRdb with MiXCR from the 5' RACE reads. The top ten hold 7.9% of the sample, which has about 1,500,000 distinct CDR3 sequences, 42% seen once. Sequencing input: blood. The receptors derive from a woman between 18 and 29 years old in good health.

The rearrangement uses TRBV4-1 and TRBJ1-1, with 8 bases matching TRBD1. This CDR3 contains 16 residues. V was clipped by 5 bases and J by 5 bases; unmatched bases: 13. CDR1 and CDR2 from the germline V gene are MGHRA and YSYEKL. CDR3 sequence: CASSLGQASRRTEAFF. CDR3 nucleotide sequence: TGCGCCAGCAGCTTGGGACAGGCCTCGCGGCGGACTGAAGCTTTCTTT.

This chain joins TRBV5-1 and TRBJ2-1, with 7 bases that match TRBD1. The CDR3 length is 17 residues. Germline trimming cut 0 bases from V and 3 bases from J; bases unmatched to any gene: 9. Per the germline V gene, CDR1 is SGHRS and CDR2 is YFSETQ. The CDR3 is CASSLEGGRPNYNEQFF. DNA for the CDR3: TGCGCCAGCAGCTTGGAAGGGGGCAGGCCAAACTACAATGAGCAGTTCTTC.

CDR3 DNA sequence: TGTGCCAGCAGGACAAGCTCCAGGGGCGCGGGCACTGAAGCTTTCTTT. It codes for CASRTSSRGAGTEAFF. V usage is TRBV12-3 or TRBV12-4 and J usage is TRBJ1-1; weak D call: TRBD1 (6 bases). The CDR3 is made up of 16 amino acids. V shed 6 bases and J shed 4 bases, with 21 bases lying between them.

In this sample, this clonotype turned up a few times. This chain joins TRBV6-1 and TRBJ2-3; either TRBD1 or TRBD2 may fit D (6 bases each). Trimming stripped 3 bases from V and 3 bases from J, with 13 bases between. This CDR3 is built from 15 residues. CDR1 is MNHNS, CDR2 SASEGT, per germline. The CDR3 nucleotides are TGTGCCAGCAGTGATACAGGGAGGAGTACAGATACGCAGTATTTT. Translating it yields CASSDTGRSTDTQYF.

This clonotype was counted only a few times. V usage is TRBV4-1 and J usage is TRBJ1-1; D gene uncertain. Looked up from germline, CDR1 is MGHRA and CDR2 is YSYEKL. This CDR3 is built from 16 residues. The V and J ends lost 0 bases and 1 base respectively, with 12 bases between them. DNA for the CDR3: TGCGCCAGCAGCCAAGATAGGGCGGCAGGGAACACTGAAGCTTTCTTT. It translates to CASSQDRAAGNTEAFF.

V and J are TRBV6-1 and TRBJ2-1; perhaps TRBD2 as D (5 bases). V gave up 1 base and J gave up 9 bases, with 16 bases separating them. The CDR3 covers 15 residues. CDR1 MNHNS and CDR2 SASEGT come from the germline V gene. The DNA for the CDR3 is TGTGCCAGCAGTGAAGAACTAGTCGTGGGCAGTGAGCAGTTCTTC. Its translation is CASSEELVVGSEQFF.

This clonotype was counted once. Since no conserved phenylalanine or tryptophan closes the CDR3, a read error is the likely cause. The limits of the CDR3 on the DNA are not certain, so only TCRdb's listed CDR3 is given. This chain uses TRBV21-1 with TRBJ2-1; whether TRBD2, the table's D call, matches the DNA was not checked. TRBV21-1 counts as a pseudogene. The CDR3 is 18 amino acids long, termini counted. The CDR3 loop is CASSKGRDRLADHNEQFV.

The V and J genes are TRBV2 and TRBJ2-1, with 10 bases fitting TRBD2. The CDR3 totals 15 residues. The V gene's germline CDR1 is SNHLY and CDR2 FYNNEI. Losses at the gene ends were 7 bases for V and 5 bases for J; bases not matched to a gene: 8. The CDR3 coding sequence is TGTGCCAGCACCCCACGTAGCGGGGGGCACAATGAGCAGTTCTTC. It is translated as CASTPRSGGHNEQFF.

V gene TRBV29-1 combines with J gene TRBJ1-1, with D unresolved. The germline CDR1 and CDR2 sequences are SQVTM and ANQGSEA. Trimming shortened V by 4 bases and J by 12 bases, and 15 bases separated the two germline ends. The CDR3 runs to 11 residues. In DNA form, the CDR3 reads TGCAGCGTTGCCCCCCTAAAAGTAACTTTCTTT. This encodes CSVAPLKVTFF.

J is TRBJ1-5 and V is TRBV3-1; 9 nucleotides align to TRBD1. Germline loops: CDR1 LGHDT, CDR2 YNNKEL (reference sequence). V was clipped by 3 bases and J by 5 bases; unmatched bases: 5. This CDR3 has 15 amino acids. The CDR3 loop reads CASSQWDRVDQPQHF. CDR3 DNA: TGTGCCAGCAGCCAGTGGGACAGGGTAGATCAGCCCCAGCATTTT. Full variable domain (rest looked up from reference TRBV3-1 and TRBJ1-5): DTAVSQTPKYLVTQMGNDKSIKCEQNLGHDTMYWYKQDSKKFLKIMFSYNNKELIINETVPNRFSPKSPDKAHLNLHINSLELGDSAVYFCASSQWDRVDQPQHFGDGTRLSIL.

This CDR3 reads CASSGLVGAYEQYF. The CDR3 DNA sequence: TGTGCCAGCAGCGGACTAGTAGGGGCCTACGAGCAGTACTTC. This chain connects TRBV7-2 to TRBJ2-7; 7 nucleotides line up with TRBD2. Trimming at V came to 5 bases and at J to 2 bases, leaving 6 bases not matched to a gene. The germline CDR1 and CDR2 sequences are SGHTA and FQGNSA. This CDR3 has 14 residues.

The chain couples TRBV5-1 to TRBJ2-1; TRBD2 matches at 16 bases. V lost 4 bases and J lost 2; bases outside the gene matches: 6. CDR3 length equals 18 residues. CDR1 SGHRS and CDR2 YFSETQ come from the germline V gene. CDR3 loop: CASSPGTSGGAPYNEQFF. CDR3 nucleotide sequence: TGCGCCAGCAGCCCCGGGACTAGCGGGGGGGCCCCCTACAATGAGCAGTTCTTC.

This clonotype was seen a handful of times. This chain connects TRBV2 to TRBJ2-5; TRBD1 aligns across 9 bases. The CDR3 runs to 14 residues. V shed 8 bases and J 11 bases; nucleotides not matched to a gene: 15. Germline assignment: CDR1 SNHLY and CDR2 FYNNEI. As DNA, the CDR3 is TGTGCCAGCCTACAGGGACAGGGACCCCTGGAGCAGTACTTC. Protein sequence: CASLQGQGPLEQYF.

CDR3 nucleotide sequence: TGCAGTGTACGGGACAAATACAATGAGCAGTACTTC. This translates into CSVRDKYNEQYF. The rearrangement uses TRBV20-1 and TRBJ2-7; D perhaps matches TRBD1 (6 bases). Germline CDR1 DFQATT, CDR2 SNEGSKA (reference sequence). This CDR3 comprises 12 residues. Trimming removed 7 bases at V and 7 bases at J, with 17 bases between.

Regarding this clonotype: A much bigger clone sits one base away, suggesting this may be a read error. The chain recombines TRBV29-1 with TRBJ2-7; TRBD2 might be the D (6 bases). Germline V gene sequence: CDR1 SQVTM, CDR2 ANQGSEA. V was cut by 2 bases and J by 7 bases, with 15 bases left in between. CDR3 length: 13 residues. The CDR3 loop reads CSVETSLVNEQYF. CDR3 nucleotide sequence: TGCAGCGTTGAAACTAGCCTCGTCAATGAGCAGTACTTC.

This clonotype turned up a few times. J is TRBJ2-1 and V is TRBV3-1; TRBD2 matches at 8 bases. CDR3 length: 15 amino acids. CDR1 is LGHDT, CDR2 YNNKEL, per germline (reference sequence). V lost 2 bases and J lost 5; bases outside the gene matches: 5. Here the CDR3 DNA reads TGTGCCAGCAGCCAAATACGGGGGGGTCACAATGAGCAGTTCTTC. It encodes CASSQIRGGHNEQFF.

CDR3 loop: CASSGSSREQYF. The CDR3 nucleotides read TGCGCCAGCAGTGGATCCTCTCGCGAGCAGTACTTC. The chain links TRBV10-2 to TRBJ2-7; D is ambiguous. Trimming left V 4 bases short and J 6 bases short, with 10 bases between. Germline V gene lookup returns CDR1 WSHSY and CDR2 SAAADI. There are 12 residues in the CDR3.

This clonotype was counted between two and nine times. This rearrangement joins TRBV20-1 to TRBJ2-1; a weak D match, TRBD2 (7 bases). The CDR3 contains 12 residues. CDR1 and CDR2 (germline): DFQATT, SNEGSKA (reference sequence). V was clipped by 5 bases and J by 9 bases, with 14 bases between them. The CDR3 DNA sequence: TGCAGTGCTCCCGGGGGAGGGGGTGAGCAGTTCTTC. Encoded protein: CSAPGGGGEQFF.

This rearrangement joins TRBV21-1 to TRBJ2-1; the table assigns TRBD1, which was not confirmed against the DNA. TRBV21-1 is shown as a pseudogene. This CDR3 spans 16 amino acids. DNA of the CDR3: TGTGCCAGCAGCAAAAGGGACGGGAGCTCCTACAATGAGCAGTTCTTC. Protein product: CASSKRDGSSYNEQFF.

For this clonotype: The junction and the germline gene differ at one end; a read error may be behind it. Here the CDR3 DNA reads TGTGCCAGTTCTGTTATTAGCTCCTACAATAAGCAGTTCTTC. Its translation is CASSVISSYNKQFF. The chain combines TRBV7-2 with TRBJ2-1; D is undetermined. The CDR3 loop spans 14 amino acids. The germline V gene encodes CDR1 SGHTA and CDR2 FQGNSA.

J is TRBJ1-2 and V is TRBV7-6; 9 positions match TRBD1. V was clipped by 5 bases and J by 7 bases; unmatched bases: 5. The V gene's germline CDR1 is SGHVS and CDR2 FNYEAQ. The CDR3 is 13 amino acids. This CDR3 reads CASSLTGGSGYTF. For the CDR3, the DNA is TGTGCCAGCAGCCTCACAGGGGGCTCTGGCTACACCTTC.

V gene TRBV19 combines with J gene TRBJ2-5; 10 bases line up with TRBD2. The CDR3 is 17 residues long. V lost 6 bases to trimming and J lost 4 bases; unmatched junction nucleotides: 14. Looked up from germline, CDR1 is LNHDA and CDR2 is SQIVND (reference sequence). The CDR3 nucleotides are TGTGCCAGTAGCCCAGCGGCTAGCGGGAGTTTTCGAGAGACCCAGTACTTC. The encoded protein is CASSPAASGSFRETQYF.

Concerning this clonotype: Compared with germline, one end of the junction differs, possibly owing to a read error. This chain connects TRBV10-3 to TRBJ1-4; D uncertain. In germline, CDR1 is ENHRY, CDR2 SYGVKD. The CDR3 spans 12 residues. CDR3 loop: CAIRESEERLFF. CDR3 DNA: TGTGCCATCAGGGAGTCTGAAGAGCGACTGTTTTTT.

The table lists this clonotype with a few counts. The chain recombines TRBV12-3 or TRBV12-4 with TRBJ2-1, with D perhaps TRBD2 (6 bases). The CDR3 spans 16 residues. V was trimmed by 3 bases and J by 3 bases, leaving 15 bases between them. CDR3 protein: CASSFGTPSNYNEQFF. CDR3 DNA: TGTGCCAGCAGTTTCGGGACTCCCTCAAACTACAATGAGCAGTTCTTC.